This T cell receptor beta chain was identified during a study of human T cells and chemical hapten exposure. Across the whole study: Variation in per-sample TCR yields came mainly from small pooled library volume differences.

One entry per CDR3 protein results from TCRdb running MiXCR on the RACE reads. The table shows over 300,000 distinct CDR3 sequences, with about 5.1% occurring only once. The CDR3 totals 14 residues. V lost 6 bases, J lost 2 bases, and 4 bases stayed unmatched. Germline CDR1 is MNHEY and CDR2 is SVGEGT. Time point noted: pre-sensitization, week 0. As for treatment: therapeutic diphenylcyclopropenone sensitization with weekly scalp DPC. Blood sampling occurred before each patch-test application. This clonotype was recorded many times. The sequence derives from a woman in her forties or fifties with alopecia areata. Some clones in this sample may be carry-over from other donors' samples. This specimen consisted of whole blood, obtained in connection with sensitization to the hapten diphenylcyclopropenone (DPC). This chain joins TRBV6-2 or TRBV6-3 and TRBJ2-1; 7 nucleotides align to TRBD1. This chain's CDR3 is CASRPGGAYNEQFF. The CDR3 coding sequence is TGTGCCAGCAGGCCAGGGGGAGCCTACAATGAGCAGTTCTTC.